This T cell receptor (beta chain) was found in a study of beta chain features in type 1 diabetes (dated by TCRdb to between 2017 and 2018). For context, the study as a whole: Mean age, gender distribution, total cell number and subset yield were not different between patients and healthy donors. The study compared TCRB repertoires of sorted circulating CD4+ T cell subsets between recently diagnosed type 1 diabetes patients and matched healthy donors. Whereas all 30 or so donors provided naive and central memory subsets, regulatory and stem cell-like memory subsets were isolated from just 8 patients and roughly 8 healthy donors. A total of 90 million to 130 million sorted cells were examined across all samples, and a strong correlation was observed between cell number per subset and RNA yield.

What the research found in general, with its limitations: At VDJ recombination sites, type 1 diabetes patients had fewer insertions and more deleted nucleotides, which implies abnormalities in thymic rearrangement. Sequencing cDNA rather than genomic DNA could over-represent highly expressing activated cells, although activation and CD3 levels did not differ between groups. Because small numbers of individuals were included in the HLA sub-analyses, any influence of HLA type on TCRB rearrangement was left unresolved. A moderate but significant shortening of TCRB CDR3 length was observed in type 1 diabetes patients in all four CD4+ subsets. Naive, central memory and regulatory TCRB repertoires appeared to be more similar among patients than among healthy donors. PCR may preferentially amplify shorter templates, but because patient and control samples were amplified and corrected together, any resulting skew would affect both groups equally.

From each donor, a single peripheral blood sample of about 100 mL on average was drawn into heparinised tubes. Naive, central memory, regulatory and stem cell-like memory CD4+ T cells were sorted on a BD FACSAria II using a panel including CD45RO, CCR7, CD25, CD127, CD95 and CD27. Purity was above 95% for every sorted population. PBMCs were separated immediately by Lymphoprep density gradient centrifugation and were stained directly, without being cultured. So that batch effects would be minimized, each experiment stained and sorted samples in pairs, pairing one healthy donor with one patient. A few counts support this clone. Its antigen is still unknown. No per-base quality is available; no much larger clone lies one base away. This CDR3 is also generated by other DNA sequences in the sample. All of the isolated RNA was reverse transcribed with the High Capacity cDNA Reverse Transcription Kit, so expressed TCRB transcripts were sequenced. Deep immunoSEQ sequencing was applied to naive, central memory and regulatory T cell samples, giving an average of around 4 million total reads per sample. Sorted cells were lysed in RLT buffer and RNA was extracted with DNase-treated RNeasy Micro or Mini kits, depending on cell number. Each cell subset was processed on its own to prevent cross-contamination, while patient and healthy donor samples were processed together. TCRB sequences were amplified from cDNA with the immunoSEQ multiplex PCR, producing 87-bp fragments spanning the CDR3 region. Amplicons were sequenced on the Illumina HiSeq platform. The authors' analysis ran thus. PCR bias was computationally corrected using synthetic template baselines, reads within Hamming distance 2 were collapsed, and singletons that could not be merged were discarded. Reads were aligned to IMGT to assign V, D and J genes, CDR3 length, and insertions or deletions at six rearrangement sites. Within each subset, clonotype counts were normalized to the number of sorted cells before true diversity and Gini coefficients were calculated with the tcR R package. The overlap coefficient, calculated on TCRB nucleotide sequences, was used to measure repertoire sharing. Out-of-frame TCRB sequences from naive cells were analyzed as a proxy for the pre-selection repertoire. The clones in this table, taken by TCRdb from immuneACCESS, are in-frame only. Not every clone is retained; where verified, under half of the shortfall comes from an unresolved V gene, and the cause of the rest is unknown. The V and J calls and clone size were taken over from that table, and D and trimming were inferred from the DNA. Here the sample has about 150,000 clones; about 10% occur a single time. The ten top clones hold roughly 1.4% of the sample.

After removal of 0 bases from V and 8 bases from J, the junction retains 2 bases not matched to a gene. Sequences MNHEY (CDR1) and SVGAGI (CDR2) are obtained from the germline V gene. Inclusive of the bounding cysteine and phenylalanine, the CDR3 is 15 residues long. CDR3 DNA is the only sequence kept; it has 45 bases, read in frame from the first base. Sequencing used naive CD4+ T cells from blood. The sample's cell subset or site label is to be understood as: true naive CD4+ T cells. The sequence links TRBV6-5 to TRBJ1-6; 9 of the junction bases match TRBD1. This TCR was recovered from a man aged 18 to 30 in good health. The CDR3 region reads CASSYSGQGDSPLHF. The nucleotides are TGTGCCAGCAGTTACTCGGGACAGGGTGATTCACCCCTCCACTTT.